This T cell receptor (beta chain) originates from a study of blood T cell repertoires in COVID-19. As for the study in general: Material from acute and convalescent COVID-19 was sourced from the United States, Italy and Spain. PBMCs, B-cell-depleted T cells, or T cells were the source of the cDNA or gDNA that made up the material.

Study processing details: Using reference gene primer amplification, nucleated cell counts were estimated. Here immunoSEQ multiplex PCR was the method, and the copy in TCRdb shows in-frame clones only, minus some. The V and J calls and clone size are taken from that table; D and trimming were inferred from the DNA. This table has hundreds of thousands of clones, approximately 85% appearing once. The CDR3 contains 17 residues. Trimming took 4 bases from V and 5 from J; bases not matched to a gene: 11. Germline V lookup: CDR1 LGHDT, CDR2 YNNKEL (reference sequence). Sequencing input: peripheral blood. J is TRBJ2-1 and V is TRBV3-1 (or the pseudogene TRBV3-2); 10 nucleotides line up with TRBD2. This receptor was taken from a man aged 50-59 years with active or convalescent COVID-19. CDR3: CASSPFSAGGVNNEQFF. The CDR3 nucleotides read TGTGCCAGCAGCCCCTTCTCAGCGGGAGGGGTAAACAATGAGCAGTTCTTC.